The TCR beta chain described here comes from a study of blood T cell repertoires in COVID-19. Overall study context: The analysed material was cDNA or gDNA that came from T cells, B-cell-depleted T cells, or PBMCs.

In the authors' workflow: From reference gene primer amplification, estimates of nucleated cell counts were derived. Assay used: immunoSEQ multiplex PCR; TCRdb lists only in-frame clones, some missing. D and trimming come from the DNA, and the V and J calls and clone size come from that table. The profile shows about 93,000 clones, approximately 80% of them singletons. Germline loops: CDR1 MDHEN, CDR2 SYDVKM. The CDR3 has 13 amino acids. V dropped 3 bases and J dropped 6 bases, with 9 bases sitting between them. This clonotype was sampled from a human donor in a cohort sampled during active COVID-19. The V call is TRBV28, the J call TRBJ1-5; no reliable D call. The sequencing sample was made of peripheral blood. CDR3 sequence (DNA): TGTGCCAGCAGTTTCTTCAGCGGTCAGCCCCAGCATTTT. This translates into CASSFFSGQPQHF.